A selection of T cell receptor beta chains follows, all from one sample in a study of tumor-infiltrating lymphocytes in primary liver carcinoma. MiXCR, run by TCRdb on the multiplex PCR reads, gives a single entry per CDR3 protein. The sample lists around 100,000 distinct CDR3 sequences; about 70% were seen once. Sequencing used liver tumor tissue from sampling region 5. The receptors derive from a woman between 55 and 75 years old with primary liver carcinoma and hepatitis B virus infection. The CDR3 runs from the conserved cysteine through the conserved F or W. The D gene is left open where the match is weak. Size is omitted from some rows. Given values are once, few, many or a class for expanded clones.

>.|TRBJ1-1|.|TRBV29-1
TGCAGCGTTGAACAATCGGATGGAAGGACTGAAGCCTTCTTT
CSVEQSDGRTEAFF
>.|TRBJ1-5|.|TRBV30
TGTGCCTGGTCCATAAATAGCAATCAGCCCCAGCATTTT
CAWSINSNQPQHF
>few|TRBJ1-1|TRBD1|TRBV5-4
TGTGCCAGCAGCTTACAGACAGGGAAAGCTTTCTTT
CASSLQTGKAFF
>.|TRBJ2-3|.|TRBV6-1
TGTGCCAGCAGGCGGGCATCGGGACGCCGTGGCACAGATACGCAGTATTTC
CASRRASGRRGTDTQYF
>once|TRBJ2-2|.|TRBV28
TGTACCAGCGCAAGCCACGCCCGGAGGATCGCCTGGGAGCTGTTTTTT
CTSASHARRIAWELFF
>.|TRBJ1-1|.|TRBV28
TGTGCCAGCTGTAGGGTTGGTCGTGTTGAAGTTTTCTTT
CASCRVGRVEVFF
>many|TRBJ1-5|.|TRBV12-3/TRBV12-4
TGTGCCAGCAGCCCAATCCTTGAGGCAGGCAGCAATCAGCCCCAGCATTTT
CASSPILEAGSNQPQHF
>.|TRBJ1-1|TRBD1|TRBV6-5
TGTGCGAACAGGCCCAGGGGGCAGAAGAACACTGAAGCTTTCTTT
CANRPRGQKNTEAFF
>few|TRBJ2-7|.|TRBV28
TGTGCCAGTAGTCCCGGGGCCCTAGCCCCTAAGCCGTACTTC
CASSPGALAPKPYF
>few|TRBJ1-5|.|TRBV4-1
TGCGCCGGCAGCCAAGGCGGTGGAGGCAATCAGCCCCAGCATTTT
CAGSQGGGGNQPQHF
>few|TRBJ2-5|.|TRBV5-6
TGTGCCAGCAGCTTGGGCAGTGGCATCGAGACCCAGTACTTC
CASSLGSGIETQYF
>.|TRBJ1-6|.|TRBV11-2
TGTGCCAGTAGCTCCCAGGCTTCGAATAATACACCCCTCCACTTT
CASSSQASNNTPLHF
>.|TRBJ1-1|TRBD1|TRBV28
TGTGCCAGCAGTTTAAGTGGACAGGGGACGAACGCTGAAGCTTTCTTT
CASSLSGQGTNAEAFF
>once|TRBJ2-1|.|TRBV10-3
TGTGCCATCACTCCTGGCGGGAACGTCAATGAGCAGTTCTTC
CAITPGGNVNEQFF
>.|TRBJ1-1|.|TRBV12-3/TRBV12-4
TGTGCCAGCAGTCGAAGGTCCACTGGTGACACTGAAGCTGTCTTT
CASSRRSTGDTEAVF
>many|TRBJ2-1|TRBD2|TRBV4-1
TGCGCCAGCAGCCAAGTGACTAGCGGGAGGATGCGGAATGAGCAGTTCTTC
CASSQVTSGRMRNEQFF